A single sample is the source of the 2 T cell receptor beta chains below, sequenced in a study of blood T cells in healthy people across ages. It was with a sample-barcoded 5' primer and a J-beta primer mix that a second PCR of about 6 to 11 cycles was run. Each CDR3 protein gets one entry after TCRdb re-called the 5' RACE reads with MiXCR. Of approximately 580,000 distinct CDR3 sequences in the sample, approximately 25% were seen once. The same data also contributed to another study, on T cells of mothers and their children.

Sequenced: blood. The receptors were sampled from a boy between 5 and 17 years old in good health.

DNA of the CDR3: TGTGCCAGCAGTGGAAATAGCGCGGCCAAAAACATTCAGTACTTC. Translating gives CASSGNSAAKNIQYF. V and J are TRBV6-1 and TRBJ2-4; weak D call: TRBD2 (5 bases). The V end lost 4 bases, the J end lost 1 base, and 11 bases lay between the germline ends. Looked up from germline, CDR1 is MNHNS and CDR2 is SASEGT. The CDR3 covers 15 residues.

This sequence joins TRBV28 and TRBJ2-1; 11 positions match TRBD2. CDR1 and CDR2 (germline): MDHEN, SYDVKM. This CDR3 has 14 amino acids. Trimming took 10 bases from V and 7 from J; bases not matched to a gene: 9. DNA for the CDR3: TGTGCCACCATAGCGGGAGGGCCTAGGAATGAGCAGTTCTTC. Amino acids: CATIAGGPRNEQFF.